These 25 T cell receptor beta chains were sequenced from one sample in a study of cytomegalovirus exposure and HLA in healthy donors (dated by TCRdb to the late 2010s). Library prep was done by the immunoSEQ multiplex PCR assay. For the multiplex PCR, a mixture combining 60 forward primers for TCR Vbeta segments and 13 reverse primers for TCR Jbeta segments was used. TCRdb mirrors the immuneACCESS table, restricted to in-frame sequences. Some clones are absent from its copies; in checked studies, under half trace to an unresolved V gene, and the reason for the others is unknown. The sample records about 190,000 clones, 65% to 90% of which are singletons. 6.3% of the sample belongs to the ten largest clones. The sequenced sample consisted of PBMCs. The source is a man aged 35 to 55 in good health and CMV-seropositive.

CDR3 in DNA: TGTGCCTGGAGCGAACAGGGGTTGACTGGCGAGCAGTACTTC. Its translation: CAWSEQGLTGEQYF. The chain recombines TRBV30 with TRBJ2-7; TRBD1 matches 7 bases. The CDR3 spans 14 residues. V shed 3 bases, J shed 6 bases, and the junction held 11 bases outside the gene matches. Germline-derived CDR1 and CDR2 are GTSNPN and SVGIG (reference sequence).

This chain links TRBV29-1 with TRBJ2-5; maybe TRBD2 (7 bases). V was shortened by 8 bases and J by 7 bases, with 17 bases between the two germline ends. The CDR3 covers 12 residues. Germline assignment: CDR1 SQVTM and CDR2 ANQGSEA. DNA for the CDR3: TGCAGCACCGGGGAGGGGGTAGGGACCCAGTACTTC. Protein: CSTGEGVGTQYF. The whole variable domain, filled in from reference TRBV29-1 and TRBJ2-5, reads SAVISQKPSRDICQRGTSLTIQCQVDSQVTMMFWYRQQPGQSLTLIATANQGSEATYESGFVIDKFPISRPNLTFSTLTVSNMSPEDSSIYLCSTGEGVGTQYFGPGTRLLVL.

The CDR3 region is CASSYGQGAFEKLFF. CDR3 in DNA: TGTGCCAGCAGCTACGGACAGGGGGCATTTGAAAAACTGTTTTTT. The chain links TRBV9 to TRBJ1-4; 11 nucleotides match TRBD1. The V gene end was trimmed by 4 bases and the J gene end by 7 bases; junction bases not matched to a gene: 6. CDR3 length: 15 amino acids. CDR1 is SGDLS, CDR2 YYNGEE, per germline.

The chain couples TRBV27 to TRBJ1-2, with D possibly matching TRBD1 (5 bases). Deletions cut 3 bases from V and 4 bases from J, with 9 bases between. The CDR3 length is 13 residues. The germline V gene encodes CDR1 MNHEY and CDR2 SMNVEV (reference sequence). CDR3 bases: TGTGCCAGCAGTTTTCGACAGAGCTATGGCTACACCTTC. Translated: CASSFRQSYGYTF.

This clone was recorded only once. The chain's CDR3 is CSATRDRGYGYTF. The CDR3 coding sequence is TGCAGCGCTACCCGGGACAGAGGCTATGGCTACACCTTC. The chain recombines TRBV29-1 with TRBJ1-2; the match to TRBD1 covers 7 bases. Germline V gives CDR1 SQVTM, CDR2 ANQGSEA. The junction had 9 bases not matched to a gene; V was cut back by 7 bases and J by 4 bases. The CDR3 sequence is 13 residues long.

The rearrangement links TRBV5-8 to TRBJ1-2; no clear D. Germline V gene data show CDR1 as SGHTS and CDR2 as YDEGEE. The CDR3 is 11 residues long. The germline V and J ends were trimmed by 1 base and 10 bases, with 8 bases remaining between them. The CDR3 spells CASSLQLSYTF. The DNA of the CDR3 is TGTGCCAGCAGCTTGCAACTGTCCTACACCTTC.

The genes are TRBV6-1 and TRBJ2-4; D might be TRBD2 (6 bases). V was shortened by 2 bases and J by 7 bases, with 15 bases between the two germline ends. Germline CDR1 and CDR2: MNHNS and SASEGT. CDR3 length: 15 residues. CDR3 DNA: TGTGCCAGCAGTGAAAGCGTGGGAGGTCAGAACATTCAGTACTTC. Encoded protein: CASSESVGGQNIQYF.

Comment on this clone: One end of the junction varies from germline; a read error may be responsible. The chain joins TRBV11-3 to TRBJ2-3; TRBD1 agrees at 7 bases. The length of the CDR3 is 15 residues. Germline CDR1 reads SGHNT; CDR2 reads YENEEA. The CDR3 coding sequence is TGTGCCAGCAGTTTAGGGACAGAATTCACAGATACGCAGTATTTT. Translated: CASSLGTEFTDTQYF.

The genes are TRBV19 and TRBJ2-7; a possible D gene is TRBD2 (6 bases). V lost 0 bases and J 3 bases, leaving 15 bases between the germline ends. CDR3 size: 16 residues. Germline CDR1 is LNHDA and CDR2 is SQIVND (reference sequence). Here the CDR3 reads CASSIDQASDYYEQYF. The CDR3 DNA reads as TGTGCCAGTAGTATAGATCAGGCTAGCGATTACTACGAGCAGTACTTC.

This clone was found a few times. V gene TRBV11-2 combines with J gene TRBJ2-5, with D possibly being TRBD2 (6 bases). Germline V lookup: CDR1 SGHAT, CDR2 FQNNGV. V dropped 5 bases and J dropped 7 bases, with 17 bases sitting between them. The CDR3 loop spans 14 amino acids. The CDR3 region is CASSPAGSTRTQYF. In nucleotides, the CDR3 is TGTGCCAGCAGCCCAGCGGGTTCCACCAGGACCCAGTACTTC.

The rearrangement links TRBV7-2 to TRBJ2-7, with 7 bases matching TRBD2. The ends lost 5 bases at V and 0 bases at J; junction bases unmatched: 10. Germline loops: CDR1 SGHTA, CDR2 FQGNSA. The length of the CDR3 is 16 residues. The CDR3 bases are TGTGCCAGCAGCCCTACTCTAGCGGACCACTCCTACGAGCAGTACTTC. Its protein product is CASSPTLADHSYEQYF.

This chain connects TRBV6-6 to TRBJ2-7; TRBD1 aligns across 8 bases. J lost 7 bases, V lost 5 bases, and 7 bases had no gene match. The CDR3 has 13 residues. Germline CDR1 is MNHNY and CDR2 is SVGAGI (reference sequence). The CDR3 sequence: CASSLRTGREQYF. DNA for the CDR3: TGTGCCAGCAGTCTACGGACAGGGAGGGAGCAGTACTTC.

Concerning this clone: This sample includes further DNA sequences coding for the same CDR3. The V call is TRBV18, the J call TRBJ2-7; D perhaps matches TRBD1 (6 bases). CDR1 KGHSH and CDR2 LQKENI come from the germline V gene. The length of the CDR3 is 13 residues. V lost 3 bases, J lost 0 bases, and 6 bases lay in between. The CDR3 DNA sequence: TGTGCCAGCTCACCGGACAGCTCCTACGAGCAGTACTTC. This codes for CASSPDSSYEQYF.

With respect to this clone: Other DNA variants within this sample encode the same CDR3. The V and J genes are TRBV19 and TRBJ2-5; 15 nucleotides match TRBD2. The germline gives CDR1 LNHDA, CDR2 SQIVND (reference sequence). V lost 4 bases and J lost 8; bases outside the gene matches: 5. CDR3 length equals 15 residues. The CDR3 loop reads CASSTGLAGGETQYF. Here the CDR3 DNA reads TGTGCCAGTAGTACGGGACTAGCGGGGGGCGAAACCCAGTACTTC.

This rearrangement joins TRBV23-1 to TRBJ2-7; no reliable D call. TRBV23-1 is assigned to the ORF class and has an uncertain function. This CDR3 spans 16 amino acids. V was clipped by 1 base and J by 6 bases, with 19 bases between them. Here the CDR3 DNA reads TGCGCCAGCAGTCAATGTCTCAGGTCGCTATATCGCGAGCAGTACTTC. Its protein is CASSQCLRSLYREQYF.

V and J are TRBV13 and TRBJ2-5; unclear D gene. CDR1 is PRHDT, CDR2 FYEKMQ, per germline (reference sequence). The CDR3 contains 14 residues. The V end lost 3 bases, the J end lost 5 bases, and 13 bases lay between the germline ends. CDR3 in DNA: TGTGCCAGCAGCTTCGACCAACAAGCGGAGACCCAGTACTTC. Amino acids: CASSFDQQAETQYF. Filled out from reference TRBV13 and TRBJ2-5, the complete variable domain reads AAGVIQSPRHLIKEKRETATLKCYPIPRHDTVYWYQQGPGQDPQFLISFYEKMQSDKGSIPDRFSAQQFSDYHSELNMSSLELGDSALYFCASSFDQQAETQYFGPGTRLLVL.

This chain connects TRBV19 to TRBJ1-5, with D maybe TRBD1 (5 bases). The CDR3 covers 13 residues. Per germline, CDR1 LNHDA and CDR2 SQIVND (reference sequence). Trimming took off 9 bases at V and 3 bases at J, with 12 bases between the two ends. CDR3 protein: CASNGQINQPQHF. In nucleotides, the CDR3 is TGTGCCAGCAATGGACAAATCAATCAGCCCCAGCATTTT.

The chain recombines TRBV5-1 with TRBJ1-5; 7 positions agree with TRBD1. The ends lost 3 bases at V and 5 bases at J; junction bases unmatched: 5. The CDR3 consists of 14 residues. The germline CDR1 and CDR2 sequences are SGHRS and YFSETQ. CDR3 bases: TGCGCCAGCAGCTCGGGACAGAAGGATCAGCCCCAGCATTTT. Translating it yields CASSSGQKDQPQHF. Together with reference TRBV5-1 and TRBJ1-5, the CDR3 gives the full variable domain: KAGVTQTPRYLIKTRGQQVTLSCSPISGHRSVSWYQQTPGQGLQFLFEYFSETQRNKGNFPGRFSGRQFSNSRSEMNVSTLELGDSALYLCASSSGQKDQPQHFGDGTRLSIL.

This chain links TRBV9 with TRBJ2-7, with 7 positions matching TRBD2. V lost 7 bases and J lost 0; bases outside the gene matches: 7. Per the germline V gene, CDR1 is SGDLS and CDR2 is YYNGEE. The CDR3 is 14 residues long. DNA for the CDR3: TGTGCCAGCGGAGCGGGGCCGTCCTCCTACGAGCAGTACTTC. It codes for CASGAGPSSYEQYF.

The chain joins TRBV30 to TRBJ1-5; weak D call: TRBD1 (5 bases). Trimming pared 0 bases from V and 7 bases from J, leaving 16 bases between. Germline V gene sequence: CDR1 GTSNPN, CDR2 SVGIG (reference sequence). The CDR3 extends over 15 amino acids. In nucleotides, the CDR3 is TGTGCCTGGAGTGTACAAGGAGGGGCGGGACAGCCCCAGCATTTT. Its protein is CAWSVQGGAGQPQHF.

The genes are TRBV7-9 and TRBJ2-7, with TRBD2 matching 14 bases. This CDR3 is built from 15 residues. With 3 bases clipped from V and 3 bases from J, the junction kept 1 base outside the gene matches. The germline gives CDR1 SEHNR, CDR2 FQNEAQ (reference sequence). The CDR3 sequence: CASSLTSGGDYEQYF. The DNA of the CDR3 is TGTGCCAGCAGCTTGACTAGCGGGGGGGACTACGAGCAGTACTTC.

The CDR3 here is CASSIARGRTGELFF. In nucleotides, the CDR3 is TGTGCCAGTAGTATAGCCAGGGGGAGGACCGGGGAGCTGTTTTTT. The J gene is TRBJ2-2, the V gene TRBV19; tentatively, D is TRBD1 (7 bases). This CDR3 comprises 15 residues. V was pared by 1 base and J by 5 bases, with 11 bases between. From germline, CDR1 is LNHDA and CDR2 SQIVND (reference sequence).

The chain has TRBV28 and TRBJ1-5; 7 bases agree with TRBD1. Germline CDR1 and CDR2: MDHEN and SYDVKM. There are 16 residues in the CDR3. V shed 3 bases and J 4 bases; nucleotides not matched to a gene: 9. CDR3 coding DNA: TGTGCCAGCAGTTTTCTCGGGGGACAGCCAAATCAGCCCCAGCATTTT. Translating gives CASSFLGGQPNQPQHF.

J is TRBJ2-2 and V is TRBV4-3; D uncertain. Trimming took 3 bases from V and 0 from J, leaving 11 bases between them. The CDR3 length is 16 residues. The germline CDR1 and CDR2 sequences are LGHNA and YSLEER. CDR3 sequence: CASSHTTLSNTGELFF. CDR3 DNA: TGCGCCAGCAGCCATACGACACTGTCGAACACCGGGGAGCTGTTTTTT.

V usage is TRBV7-3 and J usage is TRBJ2-1; TRBD2 matches 12 bases. CDR1 is SGHTA, CDR2 FQGTGA, per germline. With 2 bases clipped from V and 2 bases from J, the junction kept 7 bases outside the gene matches. CDR3 size: 18 residues. The CDR3 DNA follows: TGTGCCAGCAGCTTATCCGCTAGCGGGGGGGTGCCCTACAATGAGCAGTTCTTC. Its translation is CASSLSASGGVPYNEQFF.